Below are 9 T cell receptor beta chains sequenced from a single sample in a study of molecular identifiers for immune sequencing clone quantification. TCRdb processed the PCR reads anew with MiXCR; each CDR3 protein has one entry. This repertoire shows approximately 500,000 distinct CDR3 sequences, about a fifth found once; its top ten account for 0.65% to 0.95%. Sequencing was done on a sample of naive CD8+ T cells from blood, with Jurkat cell RNA spiked in. Subset given: FACS-sorted CD8+CD4-CCR7+CD45RA+ naive T cells. The receptors shown here come from a human donor in good health. Some libraries in this study had Jurkat cell RNA spiked in.

This clonotype was seen ten or more times. The chain has TRBV5-6 and TRBJ2-7; D gene unclear. CDR1 and CDR2 from the germline V gene are SGHDT and YYEEEE. Trimming removed 4 bases from V and 5 bases from J, with 25 bases in between. The CDR3 totals 17 residues. In DNA, the CDR3 is TGTGCCAGCAGCCCAAGGGCGCAGAACCGGGTAGGCGACGAGCAGTACTTC. Translation gives CASSPRAQNRVGDEQYF.

This clonotype was picked up a small number of times. V usage is TRBV14 and J usage is TRBJ2-3; D gene ambiguous. The CDR3 has 15 residues. Trimming left V 0 bases short and J 3 bases short, with 10 bases between. The germline gives CDR1 SGHDN, CDR2 FVKESK. CDR3 sequence reads: CASSQDLQTTDTQYF. The CDR3 bases are TGTGCCAGCAGCCAAGATTTGCAGACTACAGATACGCAGTATTTT.

This clonotype has at least ten counts. The chain employs TRBV6-6 and TRBJ1-2; TRBD1 matches 7 bases. The CDR3 spans 15 residues. J gave up 5 bases and V 5 bases, and 11 bases lay outside the gene matches. CDR1 MNHNY and CDR2 SVGAGI come from the germline V gene (reference sequence). CDR3 in DNA: TGTGCCAGCAGTGAAGGGGACAGTATAAGATATGGCTACACCTTC. This encodes CASSEGDSIRYGYTF.

This clonotype occurred once. The chain employs TRBV7-9 and TRBJ2-7; D gene uncertain. The CDR3 length is 12 residues. Germline CDR1 reads SEHNR; CDR2 reads FQNEAQ (reference sequence). Trimming shortened V by 5 bases and J by 2 bases, and 7 bases separated the two germline ends. CDR3 nucleotide sequence: TGTGCCAGCAGCATAGAGGCCTACGAGCAGTACTTC. The encoded protein is CASSIEAYEQYF.

A word on this clonotype: The junction does not match germline at one end; this may be a read error. The gene calls are TRBV19 and TRBJ1-5; unclear D gene. The CDR3 consists of 14 residues. From germline, CDR1 is LNHDA and CDR2 SQIVND (reference sequence). The CDR3 region is CASRIGRGNQPQHF. In DNA, the CDR3 is TGTGCCAGTAGGATAGGCCGGGGCAATCAGCCCCAGCATTTT.

Turning to this clonotype: A read error may be the cause here, since a much bigger clone is one base away. This chain connects TRBV30 to TRBJ1-5; 7 bases are a match to TRBD1. From germline, CDR1 is GTSNPN and CDR2 SVGIG (reference sequence). There are 16 residues in the CDR3. Trimming removed 3 bases from V and 0 bases from J; junction bases left unmatched: 8. CDR3: CAWSLRDSISNQPQHF. For the CDR3, the DNA is TGTGCCTGGAGCCTCCGGGACAGTATTAGCAATCAGCCCCAGCATTTT.

This clonotype was seen only a few times. The rearrangement joins TRBV11-2 to TRBJ2-1; no clear D gene. In germline, CDR1 is SGHAT, CDR2 FQNNGV. V lost 5 bases, J lost 3 bases, and 11 bases lay in between. This CDR3 spans 14 amino acids. The CDR3 reads CASSIQTRYNEQFF. The CDR3 nucleotides are TGTGCCAGCAGCATACAAACTCGCTACAATGAGCAGTTCTTC.

At least ten counts were recorded for this clonotype. The V gene is TRBV7-9, the J gene TRBJ1-5; D gene ambiguous. CDR1 and CDR2 from the germline V gene are SEHNR and FQNEAQ (reference sequence). The CDR3 has 14 amino acids. V was cut by 4 bases and J by 0 bases, with 7 bases left in between. CDR3 nucleotide sequence: TGTGCCAGCAGCTCACTTAATAGCAATCAGCCCCAGCATTTT. It translates to CASSSLNSNQPQHF.

The chain joins TRBV9 to TRBJ2-7; D uncertain. This CDR3 spans 14 amino acids. Trimming removed 4 bases at V and 0 bases at J, with 11 bases between. CDR1 and CDR2 (germline): SGDLS, YYNGEE. CDR3 sequence reads: CASSFGSSSYEQYF. In DNA, the CDR3 is TGTGCCAGCAGCTTCGGCAGCAGCTCCTACGAGCAGTACTTC.